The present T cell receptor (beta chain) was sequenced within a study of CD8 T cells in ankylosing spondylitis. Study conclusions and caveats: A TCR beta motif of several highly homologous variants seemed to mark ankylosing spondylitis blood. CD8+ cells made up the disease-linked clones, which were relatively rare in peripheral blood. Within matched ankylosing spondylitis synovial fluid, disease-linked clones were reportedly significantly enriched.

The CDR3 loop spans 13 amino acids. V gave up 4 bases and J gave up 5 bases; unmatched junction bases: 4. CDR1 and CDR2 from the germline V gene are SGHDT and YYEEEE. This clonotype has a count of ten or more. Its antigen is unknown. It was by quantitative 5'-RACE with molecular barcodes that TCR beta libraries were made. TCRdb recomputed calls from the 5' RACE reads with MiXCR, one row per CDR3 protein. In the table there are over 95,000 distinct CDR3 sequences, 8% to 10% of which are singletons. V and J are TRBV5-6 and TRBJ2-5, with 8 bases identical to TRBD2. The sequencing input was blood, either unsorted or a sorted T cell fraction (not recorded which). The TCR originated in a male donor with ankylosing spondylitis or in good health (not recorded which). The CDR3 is CASSGTSGETQYF. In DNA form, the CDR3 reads TGTGCCAGCAGCGGTACTAGCGGTGAGACCCAGTACTTC.